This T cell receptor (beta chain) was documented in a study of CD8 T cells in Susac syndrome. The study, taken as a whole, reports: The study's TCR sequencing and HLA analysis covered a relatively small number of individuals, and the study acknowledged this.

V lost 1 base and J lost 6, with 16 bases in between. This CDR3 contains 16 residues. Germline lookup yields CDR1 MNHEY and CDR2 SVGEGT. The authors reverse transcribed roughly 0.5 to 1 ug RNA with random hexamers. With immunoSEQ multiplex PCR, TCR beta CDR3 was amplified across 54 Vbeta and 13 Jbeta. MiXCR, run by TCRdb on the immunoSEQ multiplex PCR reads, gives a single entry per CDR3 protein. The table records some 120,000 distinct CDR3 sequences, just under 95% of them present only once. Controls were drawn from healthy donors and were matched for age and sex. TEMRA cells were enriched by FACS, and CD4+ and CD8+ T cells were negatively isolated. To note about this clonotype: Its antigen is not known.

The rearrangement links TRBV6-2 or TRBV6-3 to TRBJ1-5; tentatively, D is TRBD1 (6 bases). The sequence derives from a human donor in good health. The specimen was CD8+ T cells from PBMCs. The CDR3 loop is CASSYFSRGVGQPQHF. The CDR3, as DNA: TGTGCCAGCAGTTACTTTTCCAGGGGTGTCGGTCAGCCCCAGCATTTT.